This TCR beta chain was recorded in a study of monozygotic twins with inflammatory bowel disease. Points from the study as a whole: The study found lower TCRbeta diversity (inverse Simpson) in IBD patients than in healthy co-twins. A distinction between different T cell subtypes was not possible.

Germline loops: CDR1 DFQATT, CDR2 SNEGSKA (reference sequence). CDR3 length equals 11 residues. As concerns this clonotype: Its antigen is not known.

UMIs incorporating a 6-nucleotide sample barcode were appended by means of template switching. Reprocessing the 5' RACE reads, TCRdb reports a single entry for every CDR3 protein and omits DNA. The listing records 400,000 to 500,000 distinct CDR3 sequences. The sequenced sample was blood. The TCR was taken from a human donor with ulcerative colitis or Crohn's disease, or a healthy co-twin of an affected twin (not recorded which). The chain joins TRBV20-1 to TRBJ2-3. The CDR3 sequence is CSADRVDTQYF.